Following are 28 T cell receptor beta chains from one sample sequenced in a study of CD8+ T cells in alopecia areata. Sequencing templates came from extracted RNA that was reverse transcribed into cDNA. Some clones are missing from TCRdb's copy, which holds only in-frame ones; the method was immunoSEQ multiplex PCR. In the table there are roughly 150,000 clones, 45% to 55% of which are singletons. The sample was CD8+ T cells sorted from blood, taken at week 0. All receptors derive from a human donor with alopecia areata.

This chain connects TRBV7-9 to TRBJ2-5, with TRBD2 as a possible D gene (5 bases). Trimming removed 1 base at V and 5 bases at J, with 11 bases between. Germline lookup yields CDR1 SEHNR and CDR2 FQNEAQ (reference sequence). The CDR3 contains 14 residues. CDR3 protein: CASSLVSSRETQYF. In DNA, the CDR3 is TGTGCCAGCAGCTTAGTATCTAGCCGTGAGACCCAGTACTTC. Based on the CDR3 plus reference TRBV7-9 and TRBJ2-5, the full variable domain is DTGVSQNPRHKITKRGQNVTFRCDPISEHNRLYWYRQTLGQGPEFLTYFQNEAQLEKSRLLSDRFSAERPKGSFSTLEIQRTEQGDSAMYLCASSLVSSRETQYFGPGTRLLVL.

This chain joins TRBV29-1 and TRBJ1-2; weak D call: TRBD1 (6 bases). Trimming cost V 7 bases and J 3 bases, with 21 bases left between them. Germline V lookup: CDR1 SQVTM, CDR2 ANQGSEA. The CDR3 runs 15 residues. The CDR3 DNA reads TGCAGCGCCGGTCGCGGGCAGGGGCATGACTATGGCTACACCTTC. It translates to CSAGRGQGHDYGYTF. The variable domain in full, completed from reference TRBV29-1 and TRBJ1-2, reads SAVISQKPSRDICQRGTSLTIQCQVDSQVTMMFWYRQQPGQSLTLIATANQGSEATYESGFVIDKFPISRPNLTFSTLTVSNMSPEDSSIYLCSAGRGQGHDYGYTFGSGTRLTVV.

This sequence joins TRBV5-5 and TRBJ1-1, with D perhaps TRBD1 (6 bases). V was shortened by 1 base and J by 7 bases, with 8 bases between the two germline ends. The CDR3 loop spans 12 amino acids. The germline CDR1 and CDR2 sequences are SGHKS and YYEKEE (reference sequence). CDR3 DNA: TGTGCCAGCAGCTTGCGCAGGGGTGAAGCTTTCTTT. Translation: CASSLRRGEAFF.

The chain uses TRBV16 and TRBJ1-2; D uncertain. The V end lost 0 bases, the J end lost 7 bases, and 9 bases lay between the germline ends. The CDR3 loop spans 13 amino acids. Germline loops: CDR1 KGHSY, CDR2 FQNENV. The CDR3 protein is CASSQSEVGGYTF. Written as DNA, the CDR3 is TGTGCCAGCAGCCAATCCGAGGTGGGTGGCTACACCTTC.

With regard to this clone: This specimen includes other DNA sequences encoding the same CDR3. The chain has TRBV13 and TRBJ1-1; D gene ambiguous. Germline V CDR1 and CDR2: PRHDT, FYEKMQ (reference sequence). This CDR3 has 12 residues. Trimming removed 6 bases from V and 1 base from J, with 6 bases in between. The CDR3 region is CASSGGNTEAFF. CDR3 in DNA: TGTGCCAGCAGTGGTGGGAACACTGAAGCTTTCTTT. The full variable domain, rest sourced from reference TRBV13 and TRBJ1-1, is AAGVIQSPRHLIKEKRETATLKCYPIPRHDTVYWYQQGPGQDPQFLISFYEKMQSDKGSIPDRFSAQQFSDYHSELNMSSLELGDSALYFCASSGGNTEAFFGQGTRLTVV.

This clone was observed a handful of times. At one boundary the junction diverges from the germline segment, which might be a read error. The chain links TRBV5-1 to TRBJ2-1; D unclear. The CDR3 is made up of 14 amino acids. CDR1 and CDR2 (germline): SGHRS, YFSETQ. The CDR3: CASSLEPTPDEQFF. The CDR3 region has the DNA TGCGCCAGCAGTTTGGAACCTACTCCGGATGAGCAGTTCTTC.

The chain joins TRBV11-2 to TRBJ1-2, with a weak D call TRBD1 (5 bases). Germline lookup yields CDR1 SGHAT and CDR2 FQNNGV. V shed 1 base and J shed 7 bases, with 13 bases lying between them. The CDR3 is 14 residues long. The CDR3 DNA reads as TGTGCCAGCAGCTTAGGGGGCGCAGTGGTTGGCTACACCTTC. It translates to CASSLGGAVVGYTF.

V gene TRBV30 combines with J gene TRBJ1-6; D may be TRBD1 (5 bases). V was cut by 2 bases and J by 12 bases, with 8 bases left in between. Germline CDR1 is GTSNPN and CDR2 is SVGIG (reference sequence). The CDR3 covers 11 residues. In DNA, the CDR3 is TGTGCCTGGAGTAGAAGGGGACCCCTCCACTTT. Its protein is CAWSRRGPLHF.

In this sample, this clone turned up once. The V gene is TRBV25-1, the J gene TRBJ1-6, with D hard to call. The germline V and J ends were trimmed by 5 bases and 0 bases, with 5 bases remaining between them. This CDR3 has 14 amino acids. Per germline, CDR1 MGHDK and CDR2 SYGVNS. CDR3 DNA: TGTGCCAGCAGTAGCTTCTCCTATAATTCACCCCTCCACTTT. Translated: CASSSFSYNSPLHF.

V is TRBV25-1 and J is TRBJ2-7; D gene unclear. CDR3 length: 12 amino acids. Trimming took 2 bases from V and 3 from J, leaving 5 bases between them. CDR1 is MGHDK, CDR2 SYGVNS, per germline. This chain's CDR3 is CASSEGFYEQYF. The CDR3, as DNA: TGTGCCAGCAGTGAAGGATTCTACGAGCAGTACTTC.

This chain uses TRBV5-6 with TRBJ2-1; D not resolved. Trimming took 0 bases from V and 9 from J, leaving 7 bases between them. Per the germline V gene, CDR1 is SGHDT and CDR2 is YYEEEE. The CDR3 spans 12 residues. Here the CDR3 reads CASSLGSAEQFF. For the CDR3, the DNA is TGTGCCAGCAGCTTGGGGTCGGCTGAGCAGTTCTTC.

The sample holds a few counts of this clone. This rearrangement joins TRBV30 to TRBJ2-7; the D is unclear. CDR1 is GTSNPN, CDR2 SVGIG, per germline (reference sequence). This CDR3 spans 11 amino acids. V lost 2 bases to trimming and J lost 7 bases, with 9 bases between them. The CDR3 DNA reads TGTGCCTGGAGTTTCGGGCCGGAGCAGTACTTC. This sequence encodes CAWSFGPEQYF.

V is TRBV5-6 and J is TRBJ2-7, with unresolved D. Germline CDR1 and CDR2: SGHDT and YYEEEE. The CDR3 extends over 13 amino acids. Trimming left V 2 bases short and J 3 bases short, with 9 bases between. This CDR3 reads CASSFGESYEQYF. The CDR3 bases are TGTGCCAGCAGCTTTGGGGAAAGCTACGAGCAGTACTTC.

This sequence joins TRBV30 and TRBJ1-1; TRBD1 matches 8 bases. The germline V gene has CDR1 GTSNPN and CDR2 SVGIG (reference sequence). J gave up 5 bases and V 7 bases, and 9 bases lay outside the gene matches. There are 13 residues in the CDR3. The DNA for the CDR3 is TGTGCCTCAGACGGACAGGGCGGGACTGAAGCTTTCTTT. It yields the protein CASDGQGGTEAFF.

The rearrangement links TRBV7-7 to TRBJ2-5; D gene uncertain. This CDR3 region has 14 residues. V lost 6 bases and J 0 bases, leaving 11 bases between the germline ends. CDR1 and CDR2 from the germline V gene are SSHAT and FNYEAQ (reference sequence). Here the CDR3 reads CASSLDKNQETQYF. CDR3 nucleotides: TGTGCCAGCAGTCTTGACAAGAACCAAGAGACCCAGTACTTC. Full variable domain (outside the CDR3, taken from reference TRBV7-7 and TRBJ2-5): GAGVSQSPRYKVTKRGQDVTLRCDPISSHATLYWYQQALGQGPEFLTYFNYEAQPDKSGLPSDRFSAERPEGSISTLTIQRTEQRDSAMYRCASSLDKNQETQYFGPGTRLLVL.

This clone was counted a few times. The chain carries TRBV10-3 and TRBJ1-2, with a tentative D call TRBD1 (5 bases). Trimming took 8 bases from V and 2 from J, leaving 15 bases between them. CDR1 and CDR2 from the germline V gene are ENHRY and SYGVKD. The CDR3 contains 14 residues. CDR3: CAIQGPTANYGYTF. The CDR3, as DNA: TGTGCCATCCAAGGACCGACAGCAAACTATGGCTACACCTTC.

The chain combines TRBV28 with TRBJ2-4; no clear D. The CDR3 consists of 14 residues. Germline CDR1 is MDHEN and CDR2 is SYDVKM. V lost 2 bases and J lost 0, with 5 bases in between. CDR3 coding DNA: TGTGCCAGCAGTTTAGCTCTAGCCAAAAACATTCAGTACTTC. Its protein is CASSLALAKNIQYF.

This clone occurred many times. The V call is TRBV19, the J call TRBJ1-5, with D unclear. V was clipped by 10 bases and J by 0 bases, with 7 bases between them. Germline CDR1 is LNHDA and CDR2 is SQIVND (reference sequence). This CDR3 is built from 12 residues. This chain's CDR3 is CATRYSNQPQHF. DNA of the CDR3: TGTGCCACCCGCTATAGCAATCAGCCCCAGCATTTT.

This clone was observed a few times. This chain connects TRBV19 to TRBJ2-1; D is perhaps TRBD1 or TRBD2 (6 bases each). CDR1 is LNHDA, CDR2 SQIVND, per germline (reference sequence). V was clipped by 5 bases and J by 0 bases, with 11 bases between them. The CDR3 runs to 15 residues. CDR3 sequence (DNA): TGTGCCAGTAGTGACGGGGGCAGCTCCTACAATGAGCAGTTCTTC. Protein product: CASSDGGSSYNEQFF.

This rearrangement joins TRBV29-1 to TRBJ2-7; the match to TRBD1 covers 11 bases. The CDR3 has 12 amino acids. The V gene's germline CDR1 is SQVTM and CDR2 ANQGSEA. Losses at the gene ends were 5 bases for V and 6 bases for J; bases not matched to a gene: 3. CDR3 in amino acids: CSVRTGGGEQYF. The CDR3 DNA follows: TGCAGCGTTAGGACAGGGGGCGGCGAGCAGTACTTC.

The chain recombines TRBV6-5 with TRBJ1-5, with D hard to call. This CDR3 has 15 amino acids. The germline CDR1 and CDR2 sequences are MNHEY and SVGAGI. The V end was cut by 0 bases, the J end by 6 bases, with 12 bases between. This chain's CDR3 is CASSYSRLGGQPQHF. DNA for the CDR3: TGTGCCAGCAGTTACTCGAGACTCGGCGGTCAGCCCCAGCATTTT.

The J gene is TRBJ2-7, the V gene TRBV9, with D maybe TRBD2 (5 bases). CDR1 is SGDLS and CDR2 is YYNGEE in the germline V gene. Deletions cut 0 bases from V and 6 bases from J, with 10 bases between. The CDR3 is 13 residues long. CDR3: CASSVVEGSEQYF. The CDR3 coding sequence is TGTGCCAGCAGCGTAGTTGAGGGTTCCGAGCAGTACTTC.

In DNA form, the CDR3 reads TGCGCCAGCAGCCAAGACTACCAGAACACTGAAGCTTTCTTT. This translates into CASSQDYQNTEAFF. V usage is TRBV4-3 and J usage is TRBJ1-1; D is unclear. The CDR3 runs to 14 residues. Trimming left V 0 bases short and J 1 base short, with 6 bases between. Per germline, CDR1 LGHNA and CDR2 YSLEER.

The chain recombines TRBV29-1 with TRBJ2-5, with D possibly TRBD2 on 5 matching bases. This CDR3 comprises 14 residues. The germline V and J ends were trimmed by 0 bases and 5 bases, with 13 bases remaining between them. In germline, CDR1 is SQVTM, CDR2 ANQGSEA. The CDR3 spells CSVEDHRTRETQYF. DNA of the CDR3: TGCAGCGTTGAAGATCATCGGACTCGGGAGACCCAGTACTTC.

This clone was counted at least ten times. The V gene is TRBV7-9, the J gene TRBJ2-1; the match to TRBD2 covers 10 bases. Germline loops: CDR1 SEHNR, CDR2 FQNEAQ (reference sequence). After removal of 8 bases from V and 5 bases from J, the junction contained 6 bases not matched to a gene. The CDR3 spans 14 residues. The CDR3 region is CASPGLAENNEQFF. CDR3 sequence (DNA): TGTGCCAGCCCCGGACTAGCGGAAAACAATGAGCAGTTCTTC.

The V gene is TRBV14, the J gene TRBJ1-6, with TRBD1 matching over 8 bases. With 0 bases clipped from V and 0 bases from J, the junction kept 4 bases outside the gene matches. The CDR3 consists of 18 residues. The germline V gene has CDR1 SGHDN and CDR2 FVKESK. As DNA, the CDR3 is TGTGCCAGCAGCCAAGACAGACAGGGGAGCTCCTATAATTCACCCCTCCACTTT. It specifies CASSQDRQGSSYNSPLHF. Full variable domain (missing parts from reference TRBV14 and TRBJ1-6): EAGVTQFPSHSVIEKGQTVTLRCDPISGHDNLYWYRRVMGKEIKFLLHFVKESKQDESGMPNNRFLAERTGGTYSTLKVQPAELEDSGVYFCASSQDRQGSSYNSPLHFGNGTRLTVT.

The V call is TRBV13, the J call TRBJ2-1; a weak D match, TRBD2 (5 bases). V lost 4 bases, J lost 6 bases, and 10 bases lay in between. CDR1 and CDR2 (germline): PRHDT, FYEKMQ (reference sequence). This CDR3 comprises 13 residues. The CDR3 DNA reads as TGTGCCAGCAGCTATTCGGGGAGCAATGAGCAGTTCTTC. This sequence encodes CASSYSGSNEQFF.

This sequence joins TRBV29-1 and TRBJ1-1, with 8 bases identical to TRBD1. Germline CDR1 is SQVTM and CDR2 is ANQGSEA. The CDR3 length is 13 residues. Germline trimming cut 8 bases from V and 4 bases from J; bases unmatched to any gene: 9. In DNA form, the CDR3 reads TGCAGCTCACCTGGACAGGGAGGCACTGAAGCTTTCTTT. Translated, it gives CSSPGQGGTEAFF.